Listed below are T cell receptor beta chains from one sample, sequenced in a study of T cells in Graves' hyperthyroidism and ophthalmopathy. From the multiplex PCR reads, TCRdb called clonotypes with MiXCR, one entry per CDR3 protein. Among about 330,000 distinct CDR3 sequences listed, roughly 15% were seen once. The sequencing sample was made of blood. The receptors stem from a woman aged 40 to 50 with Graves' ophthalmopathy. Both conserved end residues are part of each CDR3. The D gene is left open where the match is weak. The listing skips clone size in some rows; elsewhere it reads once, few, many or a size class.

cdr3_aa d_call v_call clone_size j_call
CASSDPRTFAETQYF - TRBV25-1 - TRBJ2-5
CASSHRIGGSGNTIYF - TRBV3-1 - TRBJ1-3
CASSQVLAGGLRAQYF TRBD2 TRBV4-1 - TRBJ2-5
CASSAGVVETQYF - TRBV6-1 many TRBJ2-5
CSARGLAGSYEQYF TRBD2 TRBV20-1 many TRBJ2-7
CSGSEGMGGTEAFF - TRBV29-1 few TRBJ1-1
CASSLVRPVRGWNEKLFF - TRBV7-8 few TRBJ1-4
CASSLAARTEIYGYTF - TRBV5-4 few TRBJ1-2
CASSTGTGDQETQYF - TRBV5-1 - TRBJ2-5
CATREGMNTGELFF - TRBV24-1 few TRBJ2-2
CASSIGQEQYF - TRBV5-8 - TRBJ2-7
CASSPRGGLGTEAFF TRBD1 TRBV7-9 many TRBJ1-1
CASSLIAGGYNEQFF TRBD2 TRBV3-1 many TRBJ2-1
CASSLVRQLNKEAFF - TRBV27 - TRBJ1-1
CASSPTLGTGHTDTQYF TRBD1 TRBV12-3/TRBV12-4 - TRBJ2-3
CSAREGRTGRETQYF TRBD1 TRBV20-1 - TRBJ2-5
CASSEEGGLNQPQHF - TRBV19 many TRBJ1-5
CAWRTSPSYEQYF - TRBV30 few TRBJ2-7
CASSDGTGAGNTIYF TRBD1 TRBV5-8 few TRBJ1-3
CASSSPLGRKAFF - TRBV27 many TRBJ1-1
CASSLSRGYGETQYF - TRBV7-8 - TRBJ2-5